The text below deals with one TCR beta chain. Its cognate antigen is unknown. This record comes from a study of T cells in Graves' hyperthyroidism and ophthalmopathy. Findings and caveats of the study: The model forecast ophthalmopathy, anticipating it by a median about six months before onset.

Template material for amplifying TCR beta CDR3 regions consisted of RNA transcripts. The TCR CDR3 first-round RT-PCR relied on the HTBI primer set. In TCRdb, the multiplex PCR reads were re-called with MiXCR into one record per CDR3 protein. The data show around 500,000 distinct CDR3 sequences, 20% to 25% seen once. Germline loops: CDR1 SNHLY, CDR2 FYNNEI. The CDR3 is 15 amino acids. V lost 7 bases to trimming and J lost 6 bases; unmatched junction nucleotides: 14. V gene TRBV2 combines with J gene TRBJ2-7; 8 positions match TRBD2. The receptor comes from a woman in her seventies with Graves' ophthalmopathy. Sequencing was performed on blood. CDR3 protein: CASKYREAGVGEQYF. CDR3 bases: TGTGCCAGCAAGTATCGAGAAGCGGGAGTGGGCGAGCAGTACTTC.